These T cell receptor beta chains were read from a single sample in a study of post-analysis software for immune sequencing data. TCRdb called the PCR reads again in MiXCR, with one record for every CDR3 protein. The sample includes about 460,000 distinct CDR3 sequences, around 40% of them seen just once. The sequenced sample was blood. These receptors were taken from a girl aged 5-17 years with multiple sclerosis. The CDR3 runs from the conserved cysteine through the conserved F or W. A D gene is named only where the DNA matches it firmly. Rows give clone size only sometimes, using once, few, many, or a class for an expanded clone.

J gene	D gene	V gene	clone size	CDR3 protein	CDR3 DNA
TRBJ1-2	TRBD1	TRBV4-2	once	CASSQSTGGYYGYTF	TGTGCCAGCAGCCAATCGACAGGGGGCTACTATGGCTACACCTTC
TRBJ2-3	-	TRBV20-1	-	CSAGTRTDTQYF	TGCAGTGCAGGAACCCGCACAGATACGCAGTATTTT
TRBJ2-7	TRBD2	TRBV10-3	-	CAIRQGLAVNNEQYF	TGTGCCATCAGACAGGGACTAGCAGTAAACAATGAGCAGTACTTC
TRBJ2-3	-	TRBV13	few	CASSSAGPHRSTDTQYF	TGTGCCAGCAGCTCTGCGGGACCCCATCGAAGCACAGATACGCAGTATTTT
TRBJ1-1	TRBD1	TRBV10-3	-	CAITTDRAYTEAFF	TGTGCCATCACTACGGACAGGGCCTACACTGAAGCTTTCTTT
TRBJ2-4	TRBD2	TRBV20-1	few	CSATPGGSKNIQYF	TGCAGTGCTACTCCGGGAGGGTCCAAAAACATTCAGTACTTC
TRBJ2-1	-	TRBV12-3/TRBV12-4	-	CASRGRRSNEQFF	TGTGCCAGCAGGGGGCGGAGGAGTAATGAGCAGTTCTTC
TRBJ2-7	-	TRBV7-2	-	CASSSKTVTYEQYF	TGTGCCAGCAGCTCGAAGACAGTTACCTACGAGCAGTACTTC
TRBJ2-7	-	TRBV20-1	-	CSASDSYEQYF	TGCAGCGCGAGTGACAGCTACGAGCAGTACTTC
TRBJ2-7	-	TRBV5-1	few	CASSSQTEYEQYF	TGCGCCAGCAGCTCGCAGACCGAGTACGAGCAGTACTTC
TRBJ1-5	-	TRBV5-1	-	CASSLEGELNQPQHF	TGCGCCAGCAGCTTGGAAGGGGAGCTCAATCAGCCCCAGCATTTT
TRBJ2-1	-	TRBV20-1	many	CSARGLGNEQFF	TGCAGTGCTAGGGGATTGGGCAATGAGCAGTTCTTC
TRBJ2-7	-	TRBV29-1	few	CSVEVERSYEQYF	TGCAGCGTTGAAGTTGAAAGGTCCTACGAGCAGTACTTC
TRBJ2-1	TRBD2	TRBV15	few	CATSSGTSVDNEQFF	TGTGCCACCAGCAGCGGGACTAGCGTCGACAATGAGCAGTTCTTC
TRBJ2-1	-	TRBV7-2	-	CASSLEGGPRGNEQFF	TGTGCCAGCAGCTTAGAAGGAGGGCCGAGGGGCAATGAGCAGTTCTTC
TRBJ1-2	TRBD1	TRBV6-5	-	CASSYSGTGGGGYTF	TGTGCCAGCAGTTACTCCGGGACAGGGGGCGGTGGCTACACCTTC
TRBJ2-7	-	TRBV6-2/TRBV6-3	-	CASSYLTGSSGSLSGHEQYF	TGTGCCAGCAGTTACCTGACAGGATCTTCGGGTAGTCTGTCGGGGCACGAGCAGTACTTC
TRBJ2-5	-	TRBV7-9	-	CASSTTSGTLEQYF	TGTGCCAGCAGCACGACGTCGGGGACCCTGGAGCAGTACTTC
TRBJ1-1	-	TRBV29-1	-	CSVTNTEAFF	TGCAGCGTGACGAACACTGAAGCTTTCTTT
TRBJ1-2	TRBD1	TRBV24-1	-	CATSDPRQGAGSYGYTF	TGTGCCACCAGTGACCCCAGACAGGGGGCGGGTAGCTATGGCTACACCTTC
TRBJ2-4	-	TRBV7-9	-	CARPRSFSLAKNIQYF	TGTGCCAGACCAAGAAGTTTTAGCTTAGCCAAAAACATTCAGTACTTC
TRBJ2-1	TRBD2	TRBV12-3/TRBV12-4	-	CASSSSGRSYEQFF	TGTGCCAGCAGCAGCAGCGGGAGGAGCTATGAGCAGTTCTTC
TRBJ1-2	-	TRBV7-9	-	CASSLTGPTGYTF	TGTGCCAGTAGCTTGACGGGACCCACTGGCTACACCTTC
TRBJ1-5	-	TRBV20-1	many	CSAREEEKGNQPQHF	TGCAGTGCTAGAGAAGAAGAAAAGGGGAATCAGCCCCAGCATTTT
TRBJ1-2	-	TRBV6-5	few	CASKHSNYGYTF	TGTGCCAGCAAGCACTCTAACTATGGCTACACCTTC
TRBJ1-1	-	TRBV6-5	-	CASSYSVRPNTEAFF	TGTGCCAGCAGTTACTCGGTTCGGCCGAACACTGAAGCTTTCTTT
TRBJ2-7	-	TRBV10-3	-	CATQDNYEQYF	TGTGCCACCCAGGACAACTACGAGCAGTACTTC
TRBJ1-2	-	TRBV29-1	few	CSSPVADYGYTF	TGCAGCTCCCCTGTCGCGGACTATGGCTACACCTTC
TRBJ2-7	-	TRBV10-2	-	CASSYLLEETRYF	TGCGCCAGCAGTTATCTGCTCGAAGAGACCCGGTACTTC
TRBJ2-5	TRBD2	TRBV5-1	-	CASSSGLGKNAYQETQYF	TGCGCCAGCAGCTCGGGACTAGGGAAAAACGCGTACCAAGAGACCCAGTACTTC
TRBJ2-1	TRBD2	TRBV28	few	CASSSGSGMDYNEQFF	TGTGCCAGCAGTTCCGGGAGCGGGATGGACTACAATGAGCAGTTCTTC
TRBJ2-1	-	TRBV7-9	-	CASSWPGPTYNEQFF	TGTGCCAGCAGCTGGCCGGGACCTACCTACAATGAGCAGTTCTTC
TRBJ2-4	-	TRBV12-3/TRBV12-4	-	CASSFRGVGIQYF	TGTGCCAGCAGTTTCCGCGGGGTAGGCATTCAGTACTTC
TRBJ2-5	TRBD1	TRBV15	-	CATSRIWDRGATQYF	TGTGCCACCAGCAGAATCTGGGACAGGGGAGCGACCCAGTACTTC
TRBJ2-1	-	TRBV14	few	CASSQSDSYNEQFF	TGTGCCAGCAGCCAATCCGACAGCTACAATGAGCAGTTCTTC
TRBJ2-6	-	TRBV9	-	CASSAIGRNLFGANVLTF	TGTGCCAGCAGCGCCATCGGACGGAACCTCTTTGGGGCCAACGTCCTGACTTTC
TRBJ2-5	-	TRBV7-2	-	CASGLWGSGETQYF	TGTGCCAGCGGCTTATGGGGCAGCGGAGAGACCCAGTACTTC
TRBJ2-1	TRBD1	TRBV20-1	few	CSARGTGSSYNEQFF	TGCAGTGCTAGAGGGACAGGGAGCTCCTACAATGAGCAGTTCTTC
TRBJ2-7	TRBD1	TRBV6-6	-	CASSLPGQGFYEQYF	TGTGCCAGCAGTTTGCCGGGACAGGGTTTTTACGAGCAGTACTTC
TRBJ2-5	-	TRBV15	-	CATSTTGKYQETQYF	TGTGCCACCAGCACTACAGGGAAGTACCAAGAGACCCAGTACTTC
TRBJ2-1	TRBD2	TRBV20-1	many	CSARDLGTSGRAENEQFF	TGCAGTGCTAGAGATCTAGGGACTAGCGGGAGGGCTGAGAATGAGCAGTTCTTC
TRBJ2-7	TRBD1	TRBV11-3	few	CASSLYLGTGRYEQYF	TGTGCCAGCAGCTTATATCTAGGGACAGGGCGGTACGAGCAGTACTTC
TRBJ2-3	TRBD2	TRBV29-1	-	CSVEDLLAVSSYNEQYF	TGCAGCGTTGAAGATCTTCTAGCGGTAAGCTCCTACAATGAGCAGTATTTT
TRBJ2-7	TRBD2	TRBV4-3	-	CASSLQPGLAPYEQYF	TGCGCCAGCAGCCTCCAACCGGGACTAGCTCCCTACGAGCAGTACTTC
TRBJ2-1	TRBD2	TRBV7-2	few	CASSSEGTSGRPRYNEQFF	TGTGCCAGCAGCTCAGAGGGAACTAGCGGGAGACCGAGGTACAATGAGCAGTTCTTC
TRBJ2-7	-	TRBV5-1	-	CASSFDASYEQYF	TGCGCCAGCAGCTTCGACGCATCCTACGAGCAGTACTTC
TRBJ1-5	-	TRBV12-3/TRBV12-4	-	CASSPGRGEYSNQPQHF	TGTGCCAGCAGCCCGGGGCGGGGGGAGTATAGCAATCAGCCCCAGCATTTT
TRBJ2-3	TRBD1	TRBV7-2	few	CASSKRTGRYTDTQYF	TGTGCCAGCAGCAAAAGGACAGGCCGTTACACAGATACGCAGTATTTT
TRBJ2-3	TRBD1	TRBV12-5	-	CASGSGTGGEDTQYF	TGTGCTAGTGGTTCCGGGACAGGGGGCGAAGATACGCAGTATTTT
TRBJ2-5	-	TRBV12-3/TRBV12-4	-	CASTTGRALQETQYF	TGTGCCAGCACCACAGGCAGGGCGCTCCAAGAGACCCAGTACTTC
TRBJ1-1	-	TRBV20-1	-	CSARVRPAAGEAFF	TGCAGTGCTAGAGTTCGCCCGGCGGCAGGAGAAGCTTTCTTT
TRBJ2-5	-	TRBV18	-	CASSPNRDETQYF	TGTGCCAGCTCACCAAACAGGGACGAGACCCAGTACTTC
TRBJ2-2	-	TRBV5-1	-	CASSHGEAYSGTGELFF	TGCGCCAGCAGCCACGGGGAGGCCTACTCGGGGACCGGGGAGCTGTTTTTT
TRBJ2-3	-	TRBV6-4	many	CASSQTGGGGTDTQYF	TGTGCCAGCAGCCAGACCGGCGGGGGCGGCACAGATACGCAGTATTTT